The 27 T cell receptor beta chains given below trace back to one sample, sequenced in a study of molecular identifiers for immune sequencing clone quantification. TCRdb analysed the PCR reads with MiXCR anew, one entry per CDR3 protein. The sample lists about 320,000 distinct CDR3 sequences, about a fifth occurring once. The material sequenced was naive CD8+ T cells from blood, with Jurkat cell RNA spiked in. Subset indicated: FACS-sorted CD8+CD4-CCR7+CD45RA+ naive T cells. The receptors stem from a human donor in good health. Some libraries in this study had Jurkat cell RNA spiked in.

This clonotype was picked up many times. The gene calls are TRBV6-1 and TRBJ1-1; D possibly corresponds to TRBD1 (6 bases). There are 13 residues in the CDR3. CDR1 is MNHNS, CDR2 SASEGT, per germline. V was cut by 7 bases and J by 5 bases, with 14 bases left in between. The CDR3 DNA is TGTGCCAGCAACCTCCGGGGGCGGACTGAAGCTTTCTTT. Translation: CASNLRGRTEAFF.

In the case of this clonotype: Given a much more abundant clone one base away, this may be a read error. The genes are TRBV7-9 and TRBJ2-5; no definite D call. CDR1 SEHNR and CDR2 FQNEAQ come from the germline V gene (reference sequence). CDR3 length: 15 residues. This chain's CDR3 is CASSYLAYPQETQHF. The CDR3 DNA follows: TGTGCCAGCAGCTATTTGGCGTACCCACAAGAGACCCAGCACTTC.

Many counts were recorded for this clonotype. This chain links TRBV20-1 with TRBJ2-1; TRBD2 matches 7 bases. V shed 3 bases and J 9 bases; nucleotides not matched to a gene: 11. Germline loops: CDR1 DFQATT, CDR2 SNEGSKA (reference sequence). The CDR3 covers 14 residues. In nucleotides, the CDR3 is TGCAGTGCTAGTAGGCGGGGGTTGGTAGGTGAGCAGTTCTTC. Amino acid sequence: CSASRRGLVGEQFF.

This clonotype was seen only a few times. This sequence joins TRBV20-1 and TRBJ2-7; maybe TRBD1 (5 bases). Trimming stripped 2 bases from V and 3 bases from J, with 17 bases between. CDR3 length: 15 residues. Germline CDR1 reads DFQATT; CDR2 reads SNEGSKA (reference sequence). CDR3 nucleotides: TGCAGTGCTAGACTGGACAACCAATCCAACTACGAGCAGTACTTC. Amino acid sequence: CSARLDNQSNYEQYF.

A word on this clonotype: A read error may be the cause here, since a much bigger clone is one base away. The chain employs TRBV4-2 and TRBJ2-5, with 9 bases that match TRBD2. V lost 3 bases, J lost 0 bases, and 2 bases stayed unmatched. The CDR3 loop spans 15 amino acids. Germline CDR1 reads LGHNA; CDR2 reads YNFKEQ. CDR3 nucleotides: TGTGCCAGCAGCCACTCTAGCGGGAACCAAGAGACCCAGTACTTC. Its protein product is CASSHSSGNQETQYF.

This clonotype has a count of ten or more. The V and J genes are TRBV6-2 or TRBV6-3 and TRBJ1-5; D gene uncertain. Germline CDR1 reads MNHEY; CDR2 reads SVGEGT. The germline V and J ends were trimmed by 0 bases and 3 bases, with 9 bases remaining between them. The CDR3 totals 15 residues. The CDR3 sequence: CASSYSGIFNQPQHF. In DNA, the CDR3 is TGTGCCAGCAGTTACTCGGGCATATTCAATCAGCCCCAGCATTTT.

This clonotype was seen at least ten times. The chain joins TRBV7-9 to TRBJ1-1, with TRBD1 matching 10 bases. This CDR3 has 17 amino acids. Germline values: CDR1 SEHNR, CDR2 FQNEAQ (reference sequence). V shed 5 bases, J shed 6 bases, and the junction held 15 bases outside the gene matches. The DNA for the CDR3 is TGTGCCAGCAGCCCAGTCCCGGGACAGGGGCGAGGGGCTGAAGCTTTCTTT. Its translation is CASSPVPGQGRGAEAFF.

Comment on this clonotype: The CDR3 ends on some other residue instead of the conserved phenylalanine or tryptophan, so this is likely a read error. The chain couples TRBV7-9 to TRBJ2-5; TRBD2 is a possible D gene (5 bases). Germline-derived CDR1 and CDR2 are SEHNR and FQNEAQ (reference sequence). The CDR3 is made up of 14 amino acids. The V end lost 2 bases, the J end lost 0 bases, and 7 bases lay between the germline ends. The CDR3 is CASSLRGYQETQYS. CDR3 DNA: TGTGCCAGCAGCTTACGGGGTTACCAAGAGACCCAGTACTCC.

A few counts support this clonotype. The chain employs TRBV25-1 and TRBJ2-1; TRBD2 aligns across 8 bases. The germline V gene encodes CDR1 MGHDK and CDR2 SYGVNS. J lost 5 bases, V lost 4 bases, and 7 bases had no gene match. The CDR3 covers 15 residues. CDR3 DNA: TGTGCCAGCAGTGGTCTAGCGGGCGTAGACAATGAGCAGTTCTTC. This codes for CASSGLAGVDNEQFF.

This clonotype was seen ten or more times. CDR3 DNA: TGTGCCAGCAGTATGGGGACTAGCGGAACCTACGAGCAGTACTTC. This translates into CASSMGTSGTYEQYF. This sequence joins TRBV6-5 and TRBJ2-7, with TRBD2 identical over 11 bases. With V trimmed by 5 bases and J by 2 bases, 5 bases remained unmatched. The germline CDR1 and CDR2 sequences are MNHEY and SVGAGI. The CDR3 runs to 15 residues.

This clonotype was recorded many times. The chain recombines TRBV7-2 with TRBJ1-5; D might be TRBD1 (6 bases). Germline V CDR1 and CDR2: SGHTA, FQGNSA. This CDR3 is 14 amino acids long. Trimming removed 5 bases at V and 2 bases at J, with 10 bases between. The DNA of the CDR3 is TGTGCCAGCAGCCTGAGACAGGGCAATCAGCCCCAGCATTTT. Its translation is CASSLRQGNQPQHF.

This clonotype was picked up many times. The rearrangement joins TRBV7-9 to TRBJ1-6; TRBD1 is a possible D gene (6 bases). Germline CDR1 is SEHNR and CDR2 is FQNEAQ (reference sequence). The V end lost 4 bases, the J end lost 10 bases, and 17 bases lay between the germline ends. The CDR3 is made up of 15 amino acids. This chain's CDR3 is CASSSATTGVSPLHF. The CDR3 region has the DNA TGTGCCAGCAGCTCGGCTACGACAGGTGTCTCACCCCTCCACTTT.

In DNA form, the CDR3 reads TGTGCCAGCAGCCCGTACGCTCGGGCCAGGGCCCCCCACGAGCAGTACTTC. Translating gives CASSPYARARAPHEQYF. This sequence joins TRBV11-2 and TRBJ2-7; a possible D gene is TRBD1 (5 bases). CDR1 SGHAT and CDR2 FQNNGV come from the germline V gene. V gave up 5 bases and J gave up 5 bases, with 25 bases separating them. This CDR3 is 17 amino acids long.

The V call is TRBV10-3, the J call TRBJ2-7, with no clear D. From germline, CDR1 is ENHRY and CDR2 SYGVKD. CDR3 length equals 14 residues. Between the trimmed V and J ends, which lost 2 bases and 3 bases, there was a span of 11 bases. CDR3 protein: CAISEPYRVYEQYF. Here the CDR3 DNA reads TGTGCCATCAGTGAGCCTTACCGCGTCTACGAGCAGTACTTC.

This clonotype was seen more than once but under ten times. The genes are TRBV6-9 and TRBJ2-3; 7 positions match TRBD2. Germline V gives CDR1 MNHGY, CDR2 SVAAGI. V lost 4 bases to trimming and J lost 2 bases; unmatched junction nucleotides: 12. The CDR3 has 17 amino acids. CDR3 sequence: CASSSEGSGDPTDTQYF. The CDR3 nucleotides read TGTGCCAGCAGTTCTGAGGGGAGCGGGGACCCCACAGATACGCAGTATTTT.

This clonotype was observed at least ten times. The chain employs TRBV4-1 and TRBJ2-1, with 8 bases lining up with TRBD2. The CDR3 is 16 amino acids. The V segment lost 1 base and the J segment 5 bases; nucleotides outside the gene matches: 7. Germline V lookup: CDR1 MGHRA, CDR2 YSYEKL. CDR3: CASSQVRTSFNNEQFF. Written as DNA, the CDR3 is TGCGCCAGCAGCCAAGTCAGGACTAGCTTCAACAATGAGCAGTTCTTC.

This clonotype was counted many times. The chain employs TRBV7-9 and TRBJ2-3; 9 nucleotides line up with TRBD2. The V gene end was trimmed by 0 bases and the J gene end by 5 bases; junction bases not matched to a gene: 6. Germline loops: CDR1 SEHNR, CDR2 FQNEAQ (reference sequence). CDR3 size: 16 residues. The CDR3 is CASSLAPAGGLDTQYF. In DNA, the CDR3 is TGTGCCAGCAGCTTAGCCCCAGCGGGAGGACTAGATACGCAGTATTTT.

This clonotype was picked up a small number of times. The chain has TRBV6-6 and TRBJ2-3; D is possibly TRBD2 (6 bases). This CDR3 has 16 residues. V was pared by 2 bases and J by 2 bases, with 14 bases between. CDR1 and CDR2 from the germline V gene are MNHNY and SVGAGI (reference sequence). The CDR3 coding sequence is TGTGCCAGCAGTTACCTCCGGGACTGGGACACAGATACGCAGTATTTT. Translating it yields CASSYLRDWDTDTQYF.

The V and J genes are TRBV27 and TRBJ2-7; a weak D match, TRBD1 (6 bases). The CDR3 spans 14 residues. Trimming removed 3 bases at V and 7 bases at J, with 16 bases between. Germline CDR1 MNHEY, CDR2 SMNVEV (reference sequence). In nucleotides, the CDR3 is TGTGCCAGCAGTTTGGGGGCTGGGATGAGGGAGCAGTACTTC. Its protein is CASSLGAGMREQYF.

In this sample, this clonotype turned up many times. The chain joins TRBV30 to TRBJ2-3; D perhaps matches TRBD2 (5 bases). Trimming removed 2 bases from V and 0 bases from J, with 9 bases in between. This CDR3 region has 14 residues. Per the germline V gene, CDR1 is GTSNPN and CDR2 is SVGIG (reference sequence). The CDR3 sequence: CAWSLTGSTDTQYF. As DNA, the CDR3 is TGTGCCTGGAGTCTCACGGGGAGCACAGATACGCAGTATTTT.

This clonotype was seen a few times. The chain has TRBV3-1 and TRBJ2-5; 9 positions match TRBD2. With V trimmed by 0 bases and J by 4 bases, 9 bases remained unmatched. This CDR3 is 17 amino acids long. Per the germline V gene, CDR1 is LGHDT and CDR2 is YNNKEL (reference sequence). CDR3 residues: CASSQDPGLAGIETQYF. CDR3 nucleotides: TGTGCCAGCAGCCAAGACCCCGGGCTAGCGGGGATAGAGACCCAGTACTTC.

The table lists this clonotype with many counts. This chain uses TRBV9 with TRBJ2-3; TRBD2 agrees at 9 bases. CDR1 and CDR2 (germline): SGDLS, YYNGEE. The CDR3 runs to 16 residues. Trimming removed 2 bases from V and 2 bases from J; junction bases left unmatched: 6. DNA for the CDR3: TGTGCCAGCAGCGTCGATAGCGGGGGCCTCACAGATACGCAGTATTTT. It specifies CASSVDSGGLTDTQYF.

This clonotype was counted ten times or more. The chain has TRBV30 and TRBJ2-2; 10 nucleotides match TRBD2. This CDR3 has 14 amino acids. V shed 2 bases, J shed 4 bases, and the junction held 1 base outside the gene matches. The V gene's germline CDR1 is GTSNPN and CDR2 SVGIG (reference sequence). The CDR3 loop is CAWSRLAGTGELFF. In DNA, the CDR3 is TGTGCCTGGAGTAGACTAGCGGGCACCGGGGAGCTGTTTTTT.

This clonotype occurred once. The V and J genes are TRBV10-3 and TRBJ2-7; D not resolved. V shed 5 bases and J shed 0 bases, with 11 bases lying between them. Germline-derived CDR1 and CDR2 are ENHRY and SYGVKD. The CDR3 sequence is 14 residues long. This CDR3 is CAISPTLDSYEQYF. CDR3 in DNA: TGTGCCATCAGTCCTACACTGGACTCCTACGAGCAGTACTTC.

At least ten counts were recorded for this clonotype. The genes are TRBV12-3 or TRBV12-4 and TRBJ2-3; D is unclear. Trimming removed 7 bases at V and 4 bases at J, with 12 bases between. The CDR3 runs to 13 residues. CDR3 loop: CASNSIFADTQYF. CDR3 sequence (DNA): TGTGCCAGCAACTCTATATTCGCAGATACGCAGTATTTT.

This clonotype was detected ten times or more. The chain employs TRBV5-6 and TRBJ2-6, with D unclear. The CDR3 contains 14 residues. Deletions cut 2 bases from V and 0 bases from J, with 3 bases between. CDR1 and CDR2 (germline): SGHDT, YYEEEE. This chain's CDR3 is CASSFGSGANVLTF. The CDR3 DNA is TGTGCCAGCAGCTTCGGCTCTGGGGCCAACGTCCTGACTTTC.

The CDR3: CASKSGVIFGYTF. DNA for the CDR3: TGTGCCAGTAAATCAGGGGTAATATTTGGCTACACCTTC. The genes are TRBV19 and TRBJ1-2; tentatively, D is TRBD1 (6 bases). The V end lost 7 bases, the J end lost 7 bases, and 16 bases lay between the germline ends. Germline V CDR1 and CDR2: LNHDA, SQIVND (reference sequence). The CDR3 extends over 13 amino acids.